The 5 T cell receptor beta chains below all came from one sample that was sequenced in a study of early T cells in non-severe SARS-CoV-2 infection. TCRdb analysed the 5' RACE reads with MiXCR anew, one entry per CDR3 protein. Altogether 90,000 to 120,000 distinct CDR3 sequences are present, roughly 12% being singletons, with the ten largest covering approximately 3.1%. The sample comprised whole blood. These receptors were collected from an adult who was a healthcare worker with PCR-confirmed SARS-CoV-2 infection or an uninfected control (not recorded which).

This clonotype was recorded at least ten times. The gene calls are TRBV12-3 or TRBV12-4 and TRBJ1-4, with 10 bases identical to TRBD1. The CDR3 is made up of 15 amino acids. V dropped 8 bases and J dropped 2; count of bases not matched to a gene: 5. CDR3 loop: CASSGQGNTNEKLFF. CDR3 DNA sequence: TGTGCCAGCTCGGGACAGGGGAACACTAATGAAAAACTGTTTTTT.

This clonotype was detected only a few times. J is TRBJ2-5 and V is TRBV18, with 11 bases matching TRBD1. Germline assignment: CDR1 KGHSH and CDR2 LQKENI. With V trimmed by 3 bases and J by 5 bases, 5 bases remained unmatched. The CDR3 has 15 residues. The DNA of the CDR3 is TGTGCCAGCTCACCGAGGACAGGGGGCGCGGAGACCCAGTACTTC. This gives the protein CASSPRTGGAETQYF. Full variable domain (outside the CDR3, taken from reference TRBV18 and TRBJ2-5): NAGVMQNPRHLVRRRGQEARLRCSPMKGHSHVYWYRQLPEEGLKFMVYLQKENIIDESGMPKERFSAEFPKEGPSILRIQQVVRGDSAAYFCASSPRTGGAETQYFGPGTRLLVL.

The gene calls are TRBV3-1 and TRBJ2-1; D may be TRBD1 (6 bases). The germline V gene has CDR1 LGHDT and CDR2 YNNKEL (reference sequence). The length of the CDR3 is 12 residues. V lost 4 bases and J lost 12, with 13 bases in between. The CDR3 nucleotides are TGTGCCAGCAGCCTCCAGGGGATGGCGCAGTTCTTC. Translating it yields CASSLQGMAQFF.

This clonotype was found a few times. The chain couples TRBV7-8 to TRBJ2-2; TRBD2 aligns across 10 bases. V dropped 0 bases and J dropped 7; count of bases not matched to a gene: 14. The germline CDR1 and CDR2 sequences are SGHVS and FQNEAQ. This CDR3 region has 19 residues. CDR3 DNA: TGTGCCAGCAGCTTAGCGGGTGGGCTAGCGGGAGTGATCGGCGGGGAGCTGTTTTTT. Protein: CASSLAGGLAGVIGGELFF.

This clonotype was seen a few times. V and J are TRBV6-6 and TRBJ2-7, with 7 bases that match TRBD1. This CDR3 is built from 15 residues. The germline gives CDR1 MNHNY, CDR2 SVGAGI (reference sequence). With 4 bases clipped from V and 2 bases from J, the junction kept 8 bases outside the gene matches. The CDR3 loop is CASSSSGGPPYEQYF. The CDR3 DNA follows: TGTGCCAGCAGTTCTTCAGGGGGTCCCCCCTACGAGCAGTACTTC.